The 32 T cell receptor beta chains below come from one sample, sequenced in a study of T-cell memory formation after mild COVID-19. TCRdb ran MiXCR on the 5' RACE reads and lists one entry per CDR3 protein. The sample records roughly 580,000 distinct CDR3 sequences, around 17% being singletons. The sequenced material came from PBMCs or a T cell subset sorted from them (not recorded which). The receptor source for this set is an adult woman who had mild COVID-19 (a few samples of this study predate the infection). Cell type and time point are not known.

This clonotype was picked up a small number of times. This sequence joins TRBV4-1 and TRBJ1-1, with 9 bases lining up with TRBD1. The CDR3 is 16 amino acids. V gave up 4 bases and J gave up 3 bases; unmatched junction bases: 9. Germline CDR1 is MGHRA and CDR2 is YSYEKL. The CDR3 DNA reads TGCGCCAGCAGCCTAGAGGACAGGGGCCATGACACTGAAGCTTTCTTT. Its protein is CASSLEDRGHDTEAFF.

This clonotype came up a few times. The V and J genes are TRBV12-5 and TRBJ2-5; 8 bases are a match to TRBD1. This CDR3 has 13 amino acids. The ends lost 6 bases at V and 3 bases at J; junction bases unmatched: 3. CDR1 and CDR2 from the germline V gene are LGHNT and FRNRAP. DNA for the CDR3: TGTGCTAGTGGACAACAGGGGGAAGAGACCCAGTACTTC. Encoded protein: CASGQQGEETQYF. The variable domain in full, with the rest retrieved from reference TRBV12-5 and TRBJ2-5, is DARVTQTPRHKVTEMGQEVTMRCQPILGHNTVFWYRQTMMQGLELLAYFRNRAPLDDSGMPKDRFSAEMPDATLATLKIQPSEPRDSAVYFCASGQQGEETQYFGPGTRLLVL.

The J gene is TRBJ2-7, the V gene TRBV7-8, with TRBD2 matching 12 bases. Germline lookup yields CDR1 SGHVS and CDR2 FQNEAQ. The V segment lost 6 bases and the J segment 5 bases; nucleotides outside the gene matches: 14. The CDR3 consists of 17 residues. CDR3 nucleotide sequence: TGTGCCAGCAGTCGTCTTGTGCTAGCGGGGGGGCTTGACGAGCAGTACTTC. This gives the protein CASSRLVLAGGLDEQYF. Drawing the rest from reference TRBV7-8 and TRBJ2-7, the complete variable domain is GAGVSQSPRYKVAKRGQDVALRCDPISGHVSLFWYQQALGQGPEFLTYFQNEAQLDKSGLPSDRFFAERPEGSVSTLKIQRTQQEDSAVYLCASSRLVLAGGLDEQYFGPGTRLTVT.

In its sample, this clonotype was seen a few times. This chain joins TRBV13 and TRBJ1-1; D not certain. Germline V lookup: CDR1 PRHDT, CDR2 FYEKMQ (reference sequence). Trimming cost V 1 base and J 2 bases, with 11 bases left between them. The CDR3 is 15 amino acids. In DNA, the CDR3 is TGTGCCAGCAGCTTAGAGGTGGGGATTAACACTGAAGCTTTCTTT. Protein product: CASSLEVGINTEAFF.

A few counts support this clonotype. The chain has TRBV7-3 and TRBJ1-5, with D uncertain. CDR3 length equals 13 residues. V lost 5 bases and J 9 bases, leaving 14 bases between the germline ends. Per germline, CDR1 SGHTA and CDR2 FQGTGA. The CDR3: CASSRTAEGPQHF. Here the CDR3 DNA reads TGTGCCAGCAGCCGAACAGCCGAAGGGCCCCAGCATTTT.

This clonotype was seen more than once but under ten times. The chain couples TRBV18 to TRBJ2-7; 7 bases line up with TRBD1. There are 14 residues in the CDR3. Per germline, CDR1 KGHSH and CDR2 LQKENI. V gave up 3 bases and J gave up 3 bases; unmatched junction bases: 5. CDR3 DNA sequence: TGTGCCAGCTCACCTACAGGGGTAATCTACGAGCAGTACTTC. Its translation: CASSPTGVIYEQYF.

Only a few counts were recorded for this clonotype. The CDR3 DNA sequence: TGTGCCAGCAATTTTTTATCGACTAGCTCAGATACGCAGTATTTT. Translating it yields CASNFLSTSSDTQYF. The rearrangement links TRBV2 to TRBJ2-3; 7 positions match TRBD2. CDR3 size: 15 residues. The trim removed 7 bases at V and 4 bases at J, leaving 11 bases unmatched. Germline V lookup: CDR1 SNHLY, CDR2 FYNNEI.

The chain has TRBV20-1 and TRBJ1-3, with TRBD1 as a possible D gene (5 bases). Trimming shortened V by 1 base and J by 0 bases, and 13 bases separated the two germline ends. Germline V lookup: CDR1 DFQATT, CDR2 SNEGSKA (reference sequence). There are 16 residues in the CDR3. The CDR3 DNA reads TGCAGTGCTAGAGGCCGGGGGGGAGCCTCTGGAAACACCATATATTTT. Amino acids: CSARGRGGASGNTIYF.

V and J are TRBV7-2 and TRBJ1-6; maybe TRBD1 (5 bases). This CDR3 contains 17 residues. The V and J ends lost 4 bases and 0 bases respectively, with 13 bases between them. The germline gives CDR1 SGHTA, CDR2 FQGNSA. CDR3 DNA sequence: TGTGCCAGCAGCTGGGGGGAAGTCAGCTCCTATAATTCACCCCTCCACTTT. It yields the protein CASSWGEVSSYNSPLHF.

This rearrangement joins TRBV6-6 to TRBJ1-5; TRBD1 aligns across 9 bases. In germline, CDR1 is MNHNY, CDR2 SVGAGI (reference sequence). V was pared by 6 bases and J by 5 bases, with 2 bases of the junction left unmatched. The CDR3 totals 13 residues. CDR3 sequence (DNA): TGTGCCAGCAGGGGGACAGGGCATCAGCCCCAGCATTTT. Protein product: CASRGTGHQPQHF.

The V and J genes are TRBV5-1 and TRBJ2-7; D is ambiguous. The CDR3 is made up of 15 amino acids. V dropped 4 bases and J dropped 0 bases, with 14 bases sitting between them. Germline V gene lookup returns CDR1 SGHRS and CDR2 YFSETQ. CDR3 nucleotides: TGCGCCAGCAGCCCCCCCGCTGTAGCCTCCTACGAGCAGTACTTC. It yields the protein CASSPPAVASYEQYF.

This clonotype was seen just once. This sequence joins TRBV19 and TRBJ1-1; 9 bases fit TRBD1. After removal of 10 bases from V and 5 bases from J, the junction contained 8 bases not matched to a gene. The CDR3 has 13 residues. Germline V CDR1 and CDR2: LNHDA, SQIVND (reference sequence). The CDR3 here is CATAPGQGTEAFF. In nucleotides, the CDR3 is TGTGCCACCGCCCCGGGACAGGGAACTGAAGCTTTCTTT.

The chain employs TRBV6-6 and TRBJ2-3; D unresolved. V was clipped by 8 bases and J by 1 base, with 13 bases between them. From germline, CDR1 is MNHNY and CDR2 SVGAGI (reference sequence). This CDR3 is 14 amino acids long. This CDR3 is CASLTTGGTDTQYF. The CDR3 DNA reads TGTGCCAGCCTTACCACCGGTGGCACAGATACGCAGTATTTT.

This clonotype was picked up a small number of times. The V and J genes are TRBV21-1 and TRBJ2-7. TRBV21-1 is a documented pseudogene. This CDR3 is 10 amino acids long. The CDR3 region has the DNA TGTGCCAGCAGCGACTACGAGCAGTACTTC. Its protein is CASSDYEQYF.

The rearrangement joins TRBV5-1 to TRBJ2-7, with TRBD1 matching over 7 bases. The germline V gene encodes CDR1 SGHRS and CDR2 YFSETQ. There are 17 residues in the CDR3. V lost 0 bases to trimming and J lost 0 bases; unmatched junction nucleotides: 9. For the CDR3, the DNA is TGCGCCAGCAGCTTGGCCGCAGGACAGGCCTTCTCCTACGAGCAGTACTTC. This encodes CASSLAAGQAFSYEQYF. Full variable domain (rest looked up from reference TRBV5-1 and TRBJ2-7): KAGVTQTPRYLIKTRGQQVTLSCSPISGHRSVSWYQQTPGQGLQFLFEYFSETQRNKGNFPGRFSGRQFSNSRSEMNVSTLELGDSALYLCASSLAAGQAFSYEQYFGPGTRLTVT.

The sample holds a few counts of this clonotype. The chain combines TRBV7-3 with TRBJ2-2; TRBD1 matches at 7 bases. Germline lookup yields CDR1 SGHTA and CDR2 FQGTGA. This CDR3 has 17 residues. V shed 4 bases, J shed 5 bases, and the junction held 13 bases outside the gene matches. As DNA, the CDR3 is TGTGCCAGCAGCTCCCCCAGGGGGAGCCCCGGAACCGGGGAGCTGTTTTTT. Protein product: CASSSPRGSPGTGELFF.

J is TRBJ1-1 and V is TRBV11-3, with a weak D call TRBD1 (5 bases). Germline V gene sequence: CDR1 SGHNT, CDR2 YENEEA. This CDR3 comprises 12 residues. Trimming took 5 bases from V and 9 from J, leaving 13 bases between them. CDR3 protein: CASSGSAGQAFF. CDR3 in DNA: TGTGCCAGCAGCGGTAGTGCAGGGCAAGCTTTCTTT. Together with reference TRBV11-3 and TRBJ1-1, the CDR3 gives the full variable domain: EAGVVQSPRYKIIEKKQPVAFWCNPISGHNTLYWYLQNLGQGPELLIRYENEEAVDDSQLPKDRFSAERLKGVDSTLKIQPAELGDSAVYLCASSGSAGQAFFGQGTRLTVV.

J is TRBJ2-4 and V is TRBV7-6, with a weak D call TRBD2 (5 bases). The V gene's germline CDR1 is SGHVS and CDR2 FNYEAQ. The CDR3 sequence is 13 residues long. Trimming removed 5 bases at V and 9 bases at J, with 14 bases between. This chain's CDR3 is CASSPSEGTIQYF. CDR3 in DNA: TGTGCCAGCAGCCCGAGTGAGGGAACCATTCAGTACTTC.

The CDR3 region has the DNA TGTGCCAGCAGCTCGACGTCAACAAGGAATGAGCAGTTCTTC. This codes for CASSSTSTRNEQFF. This chain connects TRBV7-6 to TRBJ2-1; D is uncertain. V lost 4 bases and J 7 bases, leaving 14 bases between the germline ends. In germline, CDR1 is SGHVS, CDR2 FNYEAQ. This CDR3 spans 14 amino acids.

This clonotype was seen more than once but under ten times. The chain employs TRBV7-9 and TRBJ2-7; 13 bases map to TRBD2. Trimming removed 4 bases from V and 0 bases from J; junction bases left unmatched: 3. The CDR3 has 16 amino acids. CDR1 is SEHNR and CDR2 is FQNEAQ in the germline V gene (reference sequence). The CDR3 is CASSSRTSGGSYEQYF. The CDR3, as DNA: TGTGCCAGCAGCTCCCGGACTAGCGGGGGCTCCTACGAGCAGTACTTC.

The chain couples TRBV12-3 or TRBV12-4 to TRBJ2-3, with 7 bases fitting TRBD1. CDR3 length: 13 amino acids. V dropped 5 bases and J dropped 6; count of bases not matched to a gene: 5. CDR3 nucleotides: TGTGCCAGCAGTAGCAGGGGGTGGGATACGCAGTATTTT. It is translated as CASSSRGWDTQYF.

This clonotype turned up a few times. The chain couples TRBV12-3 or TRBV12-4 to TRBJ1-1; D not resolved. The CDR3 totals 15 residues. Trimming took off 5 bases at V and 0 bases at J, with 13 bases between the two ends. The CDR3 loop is CASSPPGSMNTEAFF. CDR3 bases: TGTGCCAGCAGTCCCCCTGGTTCGATGAACACTGAAGCTTTCTTT.

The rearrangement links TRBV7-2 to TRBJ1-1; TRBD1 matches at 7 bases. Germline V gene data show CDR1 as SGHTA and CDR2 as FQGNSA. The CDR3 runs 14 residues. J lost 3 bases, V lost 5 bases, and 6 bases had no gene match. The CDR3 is CASSPLQGHTEAFF. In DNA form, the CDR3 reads TGTGCCAGCAGCCCGTTACAGGGGCACACTGAAGCTTTCTTT. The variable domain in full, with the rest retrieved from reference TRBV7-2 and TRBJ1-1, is GAGVSQSPSNKVTEKGKDVELRCDPISGHTALYWYRQSLGQGLEFLIYFQGNSAPDKSGLPSDRFSAERTGGSVSTLTIQRTQQEDSAVYLCASSPLQGHTEAFFGQGTRLTVV.

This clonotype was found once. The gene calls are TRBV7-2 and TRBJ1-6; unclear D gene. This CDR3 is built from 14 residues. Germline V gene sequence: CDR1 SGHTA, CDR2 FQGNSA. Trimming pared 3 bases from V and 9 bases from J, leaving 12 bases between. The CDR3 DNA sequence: TGTGCCAGCAGCTTCAAGGCCCTGAGTTCACCCCTCCACTTT. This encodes CASSFKALSSPLHF.

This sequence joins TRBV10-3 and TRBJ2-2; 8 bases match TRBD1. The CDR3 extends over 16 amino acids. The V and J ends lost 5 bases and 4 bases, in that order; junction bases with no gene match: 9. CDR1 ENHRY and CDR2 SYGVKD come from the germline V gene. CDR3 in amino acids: CAISFSDRAITGELFF. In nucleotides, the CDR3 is TGTGCCATCAGTTTCTCGGACAGGGCGATCACCGGGGAGCTGTTTTTT.

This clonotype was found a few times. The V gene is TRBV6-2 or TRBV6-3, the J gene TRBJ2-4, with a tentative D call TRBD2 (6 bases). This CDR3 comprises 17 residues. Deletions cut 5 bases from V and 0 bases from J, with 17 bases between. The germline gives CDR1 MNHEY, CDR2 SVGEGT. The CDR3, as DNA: TGTGCCAGCAGTATCCCCCGGCAGGGACTAGCCAAAAACATTCAGTACTTC. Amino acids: CASSIPRQGLAKNIQYF.

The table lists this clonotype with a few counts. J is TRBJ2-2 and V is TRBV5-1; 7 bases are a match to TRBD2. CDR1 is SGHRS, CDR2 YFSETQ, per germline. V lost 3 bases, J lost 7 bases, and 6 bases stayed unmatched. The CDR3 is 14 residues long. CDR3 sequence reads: CASSSGTGGGELFF. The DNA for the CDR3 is TGCGCCAGCAGCTCCGGGACGGGAGGCGGGGAGCTGTTTTTT.

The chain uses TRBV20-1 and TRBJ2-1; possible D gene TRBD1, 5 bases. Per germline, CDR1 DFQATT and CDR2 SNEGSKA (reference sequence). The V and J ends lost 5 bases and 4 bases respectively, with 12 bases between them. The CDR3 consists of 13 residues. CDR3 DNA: TGCAGTGCTCCCCAGGGTTGGTACAATGAGCAGTTCTTC. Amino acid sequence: CSAPQGWYNEQFF.

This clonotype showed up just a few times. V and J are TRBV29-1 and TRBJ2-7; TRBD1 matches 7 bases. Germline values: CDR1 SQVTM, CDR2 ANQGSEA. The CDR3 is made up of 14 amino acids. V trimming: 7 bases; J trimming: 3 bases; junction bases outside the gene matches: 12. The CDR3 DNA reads TGCAGCGCTATACCCGGGACAGCCTTCTACGAGCAGTACTTC. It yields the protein CSAIPGTAFYEQYF.

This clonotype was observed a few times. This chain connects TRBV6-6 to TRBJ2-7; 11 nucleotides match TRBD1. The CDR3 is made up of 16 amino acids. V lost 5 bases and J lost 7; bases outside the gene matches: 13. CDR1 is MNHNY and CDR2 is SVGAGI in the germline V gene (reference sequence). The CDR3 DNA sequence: TGTGCCAGCAGTCTCACCGGGACAGGGGGTTCCGAAGAGCAGTACTTC. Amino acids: CASSLTGTGGSEEQYF.

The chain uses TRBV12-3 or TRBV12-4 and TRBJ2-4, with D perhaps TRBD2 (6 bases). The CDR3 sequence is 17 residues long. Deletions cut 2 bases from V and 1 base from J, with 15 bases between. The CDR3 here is CASSLPFGRQAKNIQYF. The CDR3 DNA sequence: TGTGCCAGCAGTTTACCTTTCGGGAGACAGGCCAAAAACATTCAGTACTTC.

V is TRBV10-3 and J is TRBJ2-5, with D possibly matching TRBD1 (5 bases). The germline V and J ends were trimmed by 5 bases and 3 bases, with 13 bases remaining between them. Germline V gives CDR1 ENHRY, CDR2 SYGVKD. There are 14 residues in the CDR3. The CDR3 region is CAISLGHGEETQYF. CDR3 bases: TGTGCCATCAGTCTTGGACACGGCGAAGAGACCCAGTACTTC.